The 20 T cell receptor beta chains below all came from one sample that was sequenced in a study of human T cells and chemical hapten exposure. TCRdb processed the RACE reads anew with MiXCR; each CDR3 protein has one entry. The sample comprises over 300,000 distinct CDR3 sequences, roughly 5% of which are singletons, and just over 2.5% rests with the top ten. Time point indicated: pre-sensitization, week 0. Treatment reported: therapeutic diphenylcyclopropenone sensitization with weekly scalp DPC. Sequencing used whole blood, obtained in connection with sensitization to the hapten diphenylcyclopropenone (DPC). The receptors derive from a woman aged 45-65 years with alopecia areata. Some clones in this sample may be carry-over from other donors' samples.

This clonotype was seen more than once but under ten times. The J gene is TRBJ2-7, the V gene TRBV20-1; no clear D. The germline CDR1 and CDR2 sequences are DFQATT and SNEGSKA (reference sequence). V lost 6 bases to trimming and J lost 0 bases, with 9 bases between them. The CDR3 has 12 residues. In DNA, the CDR3 is TGCAGTGCACGTGGTTTCTCCTACGAGCAGTACTTC. Amino acids: CSARGFSYEQYF.

This clonotype appeared many times. The chain uses TRBV30 and TRBJ2-7, with unresolved D. Looked up from germline, CDR1 is GTSNPN and CDR2 is SVGIG (reference sequence). This CDR3 region has 13 residues. V dropped 7 bases and J dropped 0 bases, with 13 bases sitting between them. CDR3 amino acids: CASVRPSSYEQYF. The CDR3 DNA follows: TGTGCCTCTGTGCGGCCGAGCTCCTACGAGCAGTACTTC.

This clonotype was seen ten or more times. This sequence joins TRBV7-6 and TRBJ1-4; no clear D. Germline lookup yields CDR1 SGHVS and CDR2 FNYEAQ. This CDR3 comprises 13 residues. V lost 1 base, J lost 5 bases, and 5 bases lay in between. CDR3 in amino acids: CASSLVSNEKLFF. CDR3 in DNA: TGTGCCAGCAGCTTAGTCTCCAATGAAAAACTGTTTTTT.

This clonotype turned up a few times. The V and J genes are TRBV7-2 and TRBJ1-1; tentative D call: TRBD1 (6 bases). Germline lookup yields CDR1 SGHTA and CDR2 FQGNSA. There are 14 residues in the CDR3. The ends were cut back, 6 bases at V and 3 bases at J, with 14 bases in the middle. CDR3 amino acids: CASRAVRGYTEAFF. The CDR3 DNA reads TGTGCCAGCAGGGCCGTGAGGGGGTACACTGAAGCTTTCTTT.

This clonotype was counted at least ten times. The genes are TRBV6-6 and TRBJ2-3; 7 bases match TRBD1. The CDR3 is 16 residues long. Germline V gene sequence: CDR1 MNHNY, CDR2 SVGAGI (reference sequence). Trimming took 5 bases from V and 0 from J; bases not matched to a gene: 8. CDR3 bases: TGTGCCAGCAGTCATCCCACAGGGGCCAGCACAGATACGCAGTATTTT. Translated, it gives CASSHPTGASTDTQYF.

The chain carries TRBV2 and TRBJ2-1, with no clear D. The length of the CDR3 is 12 residues. Germline V gene data show CDR1 as SNHLY and CDR2 as FYNNEI. V lost 3 bases and J lost 6, with 6 bases in between. This CDR3 is CASSDWGNEQFF. In nucleotides, the CDR3 is TGTGCCAGCAGTGATTGGGGCAATGAGCAGTTCTTC.

In this sample, this clonotype turned up a few times. This rearrangement joins TRBV3-1 to TRBJ1-2; no firm D call. The CDR3 is 12 residues long. The germline V gene encodes CDR1 LGHDT and CDR2 YNNKEL (reference sequence). V lost 3 bases and J lost 8, with 10 bases in between. In nucleotides, the CDR3 is TGTGCCAGCAGCCAGGGTCAAGAGGGCTACACCTTC. Residues: CASSQGQEGYTF.

Many counts were recorded for this clonotype. This chain connects TRBV12-3 or TRBV12-4 to TRBJ1-5, with D tentatively TRBD1 (6 bases). Trimming cost V 7 bases and J 5 bases, with 18 bases left between them. This CDR3 is 15 amino acids long. The CDR3: CASIKSGARDQPQHF. CDR3 coding DNA: TGTGCCAGCATTAAATCAGGGGCAAGGGATCAGCCCCAGCATTTT.

This clonotype was detected many times. This chain joins TRBV10-3 and TRBJ2-3, with unresolved D. The germline V and J ends were trimmed by 9 bases and 0 bases, with 16 bases remaining between them. CDR1 is ENHRY, CDR2 SYGVKD, per germline. The CDR3 is 15 amino acids. This CDR3 is CAMQLGRTSTDTQYF. The CDR3 DNA follows: TGTGCCATGCAGTTGGGCAGGACGAGCACAGATACGCAGTATTTT.

This clonotype was recorded at least ten times. V gene TRBV5-5 combines with J gene TRBJ2-3, with TRBD1 identical over 10 bases. Per germline, CDR1 SGHKS and CDR2 YYEKEE (reference sequence). V gave up 2 bases and J gave up 4 bases; unmatched junction bases: 7. There are 16 residues in the CDR3. CDR3 nucleotides: TGTGCCAGCAGCTTTCGACAGGGGGCGAAGTCAGATACGCAGTATTTT. Amino acids: CASSFRQGAKSDTQYF. The variable domain in full, completed from reference TRBV5-5 and TRBJ2-3, reads DAGVTQSPTHLIKTRGQQVTLRCSPISGHKSVSWYQQVLGQGPQFIFQYYEKEERGRGNFPDRFSARQFPNYSSELNVNALLLGDSALYLCASSFRQGAKSDTQYFGPGTRLTVL.

This clonotype has only a few counts. The chain links TRBV20-1 to TRBJ2-7; 9 nucleotides align to TRBD1. This CDR3 has 16 amino acids. The germline V gene has CDR1 DFQATT and CDR2 SNEGSKA (reference sequence). J was trimmed by 2 bases and V by 0 bases; bases with no gene match: 8. The CDR3 bases are TGCAGTGCTAGAGATCGGGACAGGGTTTATGCCTACGAGCAGTACTTC. This translates into CSARDRDRVYAYEQYF.

This clonotype was observed at least ten times. The V gene is TRBV29-1, the J gene TRBJ2-5, with D unclear. The CDR3 has 10 residues. The germline V and J ends were trimmed by 7 bases and 3 bases, with 6 bases remaining between them. The germline gives CDR1 SQVTM, CDR2 ANQGSEA. CDR3: CSALKETQYF. CDR3 nucleotide sequence: TGCAGCGCTCTTAAAGAGACCCAGTACTTC.

This clonotype was detected a few times. This CDR3 is CASSTGLQEKLFF. In nucleotides, the CDR3 is TGTGCCAGCAGCACTGGACTACAGGAAAAACTGTTTTTT. V is TRBV13 and J is TRBJ1-4; D is unclear. From germline, CDR1 is PRHDT and CDR2 FYEKMQ (reference sequence). The CDR3 is 13 residues long. Between the trimmed V and J ends, which lost 5 bases and 8 bases, there was a span of 12 bases.

In its sample, this clonotype was seen many times. The rearrangement links TRBV15 to TRBJ2-7, with D tentatively TRBD2 (7 bases). This CDR3 has 15 amino acids. From germline, CDR1 is LNHNV and CDR2 YYDKDF (reference sequence). V lost 5 bases and J lost 5, with 19 bases in between. CDR3 protein: CATSGRGALVDEQYF. CDR3 DNA sequence: TGTGCCACCAGCGGGAGGGGGGCTTTGGTCGACGAGCAGTACTTC.

This clonotype was found a few times. CDR3 sequence: CASSLDGDSTQYF. DNA of the CDR3: TGCGCCAGCAGCTTGGACGGGGACAGTACGCAGTATTTT. This chain connects TRBV5-1 to TRBJ2-3, with 7 bases that match TRBD1. V shed 0 bases, J shed 8 bases, and the junction held 3 bases outside the gene matches. CDR3 size: 13 residues. The V gene's germline CDR1 is SGHRS and CDR2 YFSETQ.

V is TRBV7-2 and J is TRBJ2-1; 8 nucleotides line up with TRBD1. Germline loops: CDR1 SGHTA, CDR2 FQGNSA. The CDR3 has 15 amino acids. Trimming at V came to 1 base and at J to 6 bases, leaving 5 bases not matched to a gene. The CDR3 bases are TGTGCCAGCAGCTTAGGAGCAGGGGGCCCCAATGAGCAGTTCTTC. This gives the protein CASSLGAGGPNEQFF.

Many counts were recorded for this clonotype. The chain couples TRBV4-2 to TRBJ2-3; TRBD2 matches 9 bases. The germline CDR1 and CDR2 sequences are LGHNA and YNFKEQ. CDR3 size: 15 residues. V lost 4 bases, J lost 2 bases, and 4 bases stayed unmatched. In DNA form, the CDR3 reads TGTGCCAGCAGCCGTAGCGGGGGAGCCACAGATACGCAGTATTTT. Residues: CASSRSGGATDTQYF.

This clonotype has a count of ten or more. The chain recombines TRBV3-1 with TRBJ2-1, with TRBD2 matching over 16 bases. Germline values: CDR1 LGHDT, CDR2 YNNKEL (reference sequence). The CDR3 is 18 amino acids. V gave up 1 base and J gave up 4 bases; unmatched junction bases: 4. The CDR3 DNA is TGTGCCAGCAGCCAAGTCGGGACTAGCGGGAGGGGATACAATGAGCAGTTCTTC. It specifies CASSQVGTSGRGYNEQFF.

This clonotype was seen ten or more times. In DNA form, the CDR3 reads TGCGCCAGCAGCCCGCGGACAGGGGGTAGAGGCCCCTACGAGCAGTACTTC. Translating gives CASSPRTGGRGPYEQYF. J is TRBJ2-7 and V is TRBV5-1; 10 positions agree with TRBD1. Germline V gives CDR1 SGHRS, CDR2 YFSETQ. Trimming removed 4 bases from V and 2 bases from J; junction bases left unmatched: 12. The CDR3 has 17 residues. The complete variable domain, with remaining parts taken from reference TRBV5-1 and TRBJ2-7, reads KAGVTQTPRYLIKTRGQQVTLSCSPISGHRSVSWYQQTPGQGLQFLFEYFSETQRNKGNFPGRFSGRQFSNSRSEMNVSTLELGDSALYLCASSPRTGGRGPYEQYFGPGTRLTVT.

The gene calls are TRBV6-2 or TRBV6-3 and TRBJ2-7, with a weak D call TRBD2 (6 bases). Germline V gene data show CDR1 as MNHEY and CDR2 as SVGEGT. Between the trimmed V and J ends, which lost 6 bases and 3 bases, there was a span of 15 bases. The CDR3 is made up of 14 amino acids. CDR3 coding DNA: TGTGCCAGCAGGGGGGAAGTGGGACTCTACGAGCAGTACTTC. This translates into CASRGEVGLYEQYF.